The text below deals with one T cell receptor (beta chain). These data are taken from a study of blood T cell repertoires in COVID-19. Study details: The origin of the acute and convalescent COVID-19 samples was the United States, Italy and Spain.

The germline V gene has CDR1 SGHNT and CDR2 YYREEE (reference sequence). Germline trimming cut 5 bases from V and 5 bases from J; bases unmatched to any gene: 8. The CDR3 spans 14 residues. Sequenced by immunoSEQ multiplex PCR; TCRdb stores in-frame clones only, minus some. The repertoire holds around 200,000 clones, approximately 86% seen once, with roughly 3.5% in the top ten. The TCR was taken from a man aged 65 to 79 with acute or convalescent COVID-19. V usage is TRBV5-4 and J usage is TRBJ1-1; TRBD1 matches 8 bases. The specimen was peripheral blood. The CDR3 region has the DNA TGTGCCAGCAGTTCCCGGACAGGGCCAACTGAAGCTTTCTTT. This codes for CASSSRTGPTEAFF.